This T cell receptor beta chain derives from a study of sequential checkpoint blockade in melanoma. Whole-study context: Patients were randomized 1:1 to nivolumab-then-ipilimumab or ipilimumab-then-nivolumab first-line. After both sequences, patients received maintenance nivolumab.

The CDR3 is 14 residues long. Germline-derived CDR1 and CDR2 are MNHEY and SMNVEV (reference sequence). V dropped 6 bases and J dropped 6 bases, with 15 bases sitting between them. Produced via immunoSEQ multiplex PCR; TCRdb's table is partial and in-frame only. There are roughly 29,000 clones in the sample; about 83% occur only once, and about 15% lies in the top ten. Treatment specified: randomized to nivolumab then ipilimumab (arm A) or the reverse (arm B). PBMC sorting kept live CD3+CD8+ cells without CD19 or CD56. The starting material was CD8+ T cells sorted from blood (inferred from file names), obtained from a patient given nivolumab and ipilimumab in sequence. This receptor was taken from a human donor with melanoma. The chain has TRBV27 and TRBJ2-1; perhaps TRBD1 as D (5 bases). CDR3 nucleotide sequence: TGTGCCAGCAGGCCCACAGGAGTCGGCAATGAGCAGTTCTTC. Its translation is CASRPTGVGNEQFF.